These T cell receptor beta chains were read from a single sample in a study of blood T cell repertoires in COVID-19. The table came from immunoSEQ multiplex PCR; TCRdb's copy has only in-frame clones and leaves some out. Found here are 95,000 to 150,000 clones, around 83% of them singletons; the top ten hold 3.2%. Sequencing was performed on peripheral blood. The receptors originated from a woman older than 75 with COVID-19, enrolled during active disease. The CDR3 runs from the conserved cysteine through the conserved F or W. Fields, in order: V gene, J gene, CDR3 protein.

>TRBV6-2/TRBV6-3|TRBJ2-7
CASSAIAGEGHEQYF
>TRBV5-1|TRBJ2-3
CASSTGQLADTQYF
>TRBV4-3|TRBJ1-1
CASSQEGTGMNTEAFF
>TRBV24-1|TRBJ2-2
CATSDSGGITGELFF
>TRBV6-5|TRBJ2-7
CASRGTGSASHEQYF
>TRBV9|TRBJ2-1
CASSAYPRAGSYNEQFF
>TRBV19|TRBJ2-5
CASSLSRTGVQETQYF
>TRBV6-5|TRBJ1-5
CASRAGGLGNQPQHF
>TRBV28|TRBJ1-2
CASSEGGASHGYTF
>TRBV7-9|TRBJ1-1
CASSLEAGNTEAFF
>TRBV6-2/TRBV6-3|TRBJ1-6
CASSYRRRGNSPLHF
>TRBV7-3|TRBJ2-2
CASSSGVGQGASGELFF
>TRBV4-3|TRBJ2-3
CASSQDVTVATTTDTQYF
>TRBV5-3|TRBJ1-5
CARSTGLNRSNSNQPQHF
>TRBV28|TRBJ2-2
CASSPPLSGTGELFF
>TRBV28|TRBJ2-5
CASSSLGSGGLSKTQYF
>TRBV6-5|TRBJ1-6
CASSSGTGGNSPLHF
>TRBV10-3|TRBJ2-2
CATTPGTGRGGELFF
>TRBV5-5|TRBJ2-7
CASSRGAESYEQYF
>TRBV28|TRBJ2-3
CASSLLAGRTDTQYF
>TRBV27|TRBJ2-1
CASSLGRTASYNEQFF
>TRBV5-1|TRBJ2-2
CASRAVAGGDTGELFF
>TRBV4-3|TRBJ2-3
CASSQDFSSTDTQYF
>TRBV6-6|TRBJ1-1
CASPNRETHTEAFF
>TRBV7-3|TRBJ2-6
CASSTEGGRAAGANVLTF